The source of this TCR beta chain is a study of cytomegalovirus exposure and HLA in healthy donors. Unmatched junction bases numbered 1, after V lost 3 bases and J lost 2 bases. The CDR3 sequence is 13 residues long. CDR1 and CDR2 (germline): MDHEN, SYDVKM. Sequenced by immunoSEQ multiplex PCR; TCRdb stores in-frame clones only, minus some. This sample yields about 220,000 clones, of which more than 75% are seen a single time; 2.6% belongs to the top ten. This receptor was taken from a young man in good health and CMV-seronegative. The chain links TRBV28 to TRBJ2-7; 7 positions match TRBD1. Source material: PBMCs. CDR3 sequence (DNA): TGTGCCAGCAGTTTCGGACAGGCCTACGAGCAGTACTTC. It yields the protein CASSFGQAYEQYF.